This T cell receptor beta chain was identified in a study of T cell changes during pregnancy in multiple sclerosis. Using immunoSEQ multiplex PCR, the repertoire was profiled, and TCRdb retains in-frame clones only, with some absent. The sample carries roughly 100,000 clones, 75% to 95% recorded once. Trimming took off 3 bases at V and 1 base at J, with 10 bases between the two ends. The CDR3 extends over 15 amino acids. The V gene's germline CDR1 is SGHVS and CDR2 FNYEAQ. The TCR originated in a female donor in good health, enrolled as a control in a pregnancy study. This rearrangement joins TRBV7-6 to TRBJ1-3; D perhaps matches TRBD1 (6 bases). The source material was peripheral blood, sampled in the second trimester of pregnancy. The CDR3, as DNA: TGTGCCAGCAGCTTCTACAGGGAATCTGGAAACACCATATATTTT. Residues: CASSFYRESGNTIYF.